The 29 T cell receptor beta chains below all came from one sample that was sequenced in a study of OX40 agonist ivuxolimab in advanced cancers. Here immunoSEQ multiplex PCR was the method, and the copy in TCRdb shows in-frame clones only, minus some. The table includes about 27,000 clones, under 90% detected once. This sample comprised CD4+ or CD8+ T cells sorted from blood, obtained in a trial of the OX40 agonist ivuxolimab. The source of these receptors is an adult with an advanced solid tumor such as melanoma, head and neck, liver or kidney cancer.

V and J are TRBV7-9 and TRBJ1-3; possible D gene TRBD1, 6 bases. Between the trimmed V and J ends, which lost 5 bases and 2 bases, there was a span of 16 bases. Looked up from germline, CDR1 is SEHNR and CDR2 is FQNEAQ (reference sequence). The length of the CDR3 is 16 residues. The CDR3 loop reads CASSPPGAAAGNTIYF. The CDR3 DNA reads TGTGCCAGCAGCCCCCCGGGGGCGGCGGCTGGAAACACCATATATTTT.

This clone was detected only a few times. The CDR3, as DNA: TGTGCCTGGAGGGACCGTCGGGTAGCGGGGGGTGAGACCCAGTACTTC. It codes for CAWRDRRVAGGETQYF. V usage is TRBV30 and J usage is TRBJ2-5; 10 nucleotides line up with TRBD2. The CDR3 is made up of 16 amino acids. V dropped 3 bases and J dropped 5; count of bases not matched to a gene: 12. Germline V gives CDR1 GTSNPN, CDR2 SVGIG (reference sequence).

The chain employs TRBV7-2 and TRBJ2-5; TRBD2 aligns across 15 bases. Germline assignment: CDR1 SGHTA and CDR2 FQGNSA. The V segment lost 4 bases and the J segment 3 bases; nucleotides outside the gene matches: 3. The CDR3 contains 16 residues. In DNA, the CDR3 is TGTGCCAGCAGCTCAGGACTAGCGGGGGGGAAAGAGACCCAGTACTTC. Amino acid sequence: CASSSGLAGGKETQYF.

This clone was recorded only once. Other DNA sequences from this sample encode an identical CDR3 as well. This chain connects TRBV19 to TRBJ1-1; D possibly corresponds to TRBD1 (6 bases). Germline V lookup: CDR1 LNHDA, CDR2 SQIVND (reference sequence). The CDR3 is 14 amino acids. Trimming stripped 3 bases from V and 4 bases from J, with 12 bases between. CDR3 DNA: TGTGCCAGTAGTATTGGGGGCGCGGGCACTGAAGCTTTCTTT. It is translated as CASSIGGAGTEAFF.

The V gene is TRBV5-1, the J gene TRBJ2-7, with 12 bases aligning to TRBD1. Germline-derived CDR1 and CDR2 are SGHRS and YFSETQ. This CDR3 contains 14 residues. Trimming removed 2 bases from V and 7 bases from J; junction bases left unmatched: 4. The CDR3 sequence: CASSFGTGGREQYF. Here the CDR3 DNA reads TGCGCCAGCAGCTTCGGGACAGGGGGCCGGGAGCAGTACTTC.

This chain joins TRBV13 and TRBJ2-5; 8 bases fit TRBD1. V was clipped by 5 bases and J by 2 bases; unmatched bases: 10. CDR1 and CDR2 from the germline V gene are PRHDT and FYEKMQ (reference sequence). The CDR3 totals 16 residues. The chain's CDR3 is CASSETQTGVQETQYF. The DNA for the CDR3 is TGTGCCAGCAGCGAGACCCAGACAGGGGTGCAAGAGACCCAGTACTTC.

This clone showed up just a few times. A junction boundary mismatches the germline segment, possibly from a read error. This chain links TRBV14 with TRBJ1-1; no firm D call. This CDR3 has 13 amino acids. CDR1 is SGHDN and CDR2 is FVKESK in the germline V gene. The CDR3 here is CASTQGRNTEAFF. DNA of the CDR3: TGTGCCAGCACCCAAGGGAGGAACACTGAAGCTTTCTTT.

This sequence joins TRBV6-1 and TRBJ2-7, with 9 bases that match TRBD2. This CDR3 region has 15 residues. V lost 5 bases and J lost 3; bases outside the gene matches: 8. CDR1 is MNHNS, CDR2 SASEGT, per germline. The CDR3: CASSPSRRGGYEQYF. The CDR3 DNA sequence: TGTGCCAGCAGTCCATCTAGGCGGGGGGGCTACGAGCAGTACTTC.

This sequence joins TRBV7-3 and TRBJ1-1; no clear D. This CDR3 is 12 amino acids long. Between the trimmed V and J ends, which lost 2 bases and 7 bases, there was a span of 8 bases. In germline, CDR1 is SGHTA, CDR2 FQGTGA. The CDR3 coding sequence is TGTGCCAGCAGCTTAGGCAGCCTTGAAGCTTTCTTT. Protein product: CASSLGSLEAFF.

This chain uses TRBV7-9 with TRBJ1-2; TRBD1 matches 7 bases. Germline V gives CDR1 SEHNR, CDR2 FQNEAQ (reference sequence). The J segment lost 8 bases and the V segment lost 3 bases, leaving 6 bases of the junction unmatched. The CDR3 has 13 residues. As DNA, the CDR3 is TGTGCCAGCAGCTTCAAGGGGGCTTTCGGCTACACCTTC. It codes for CASSFKGAFGYTF.

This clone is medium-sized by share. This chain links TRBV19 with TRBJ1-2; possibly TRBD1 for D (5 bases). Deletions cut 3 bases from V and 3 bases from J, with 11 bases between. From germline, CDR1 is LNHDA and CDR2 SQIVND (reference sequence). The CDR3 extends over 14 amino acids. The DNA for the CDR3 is TGTGCCAGTAGTATCGGAGGGACCCACTATGGCTACACCTTC. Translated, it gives CASSIGGTHYGYTF.

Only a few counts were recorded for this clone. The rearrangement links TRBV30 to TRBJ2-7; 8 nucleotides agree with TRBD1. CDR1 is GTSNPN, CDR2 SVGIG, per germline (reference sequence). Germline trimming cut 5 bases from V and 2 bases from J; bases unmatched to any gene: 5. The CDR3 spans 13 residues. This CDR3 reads CAWDRGITYEQYF. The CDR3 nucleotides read TGTGCCTGGGACAGGGGTATTACCTACGAGCAGTACTTC.

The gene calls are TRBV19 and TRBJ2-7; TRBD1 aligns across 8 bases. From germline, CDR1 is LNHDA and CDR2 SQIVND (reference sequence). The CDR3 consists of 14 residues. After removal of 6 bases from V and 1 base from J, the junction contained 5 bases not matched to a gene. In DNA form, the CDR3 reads TGTGCCAGTAGATTGACAGGGGAATCCTACGAGCAGTACTTC. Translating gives CASRLTGESYEQYF.

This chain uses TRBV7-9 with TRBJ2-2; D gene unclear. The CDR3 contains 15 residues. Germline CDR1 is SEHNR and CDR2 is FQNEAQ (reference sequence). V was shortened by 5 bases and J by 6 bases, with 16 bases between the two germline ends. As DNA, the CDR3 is TGTGCCAGCAGCCCCCAAGCATCACAAGCCGGGGAGCTGTTTTTT. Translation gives CASSPQASQAGELFF.

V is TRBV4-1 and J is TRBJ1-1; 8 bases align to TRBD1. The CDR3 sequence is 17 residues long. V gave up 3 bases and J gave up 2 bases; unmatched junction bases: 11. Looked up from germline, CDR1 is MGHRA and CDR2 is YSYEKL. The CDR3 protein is CASSQDIAGGLNTEAFF. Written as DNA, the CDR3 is TGCGCCAGCAGCCAGGACATTGCAGGGGGCCTTAACACTGAAGCTTTCTTT.

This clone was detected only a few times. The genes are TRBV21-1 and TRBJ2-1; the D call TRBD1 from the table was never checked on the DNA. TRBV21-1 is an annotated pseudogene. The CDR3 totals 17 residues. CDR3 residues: CASSKIEQGRGTNEQFF. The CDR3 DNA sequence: TGTGCCAGCAGCAAGATCGAACAGGGTCGGGGCACTAATGAGCAGTTCTTC.

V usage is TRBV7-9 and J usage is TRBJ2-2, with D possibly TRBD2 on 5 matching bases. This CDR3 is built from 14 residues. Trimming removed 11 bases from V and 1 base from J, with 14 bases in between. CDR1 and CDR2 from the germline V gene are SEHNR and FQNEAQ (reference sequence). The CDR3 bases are TGTGCCCTACGAGGTGGAGGGAACACCGGGGAGCTGTTTTTT. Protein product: CALRGGGNTGELFF.

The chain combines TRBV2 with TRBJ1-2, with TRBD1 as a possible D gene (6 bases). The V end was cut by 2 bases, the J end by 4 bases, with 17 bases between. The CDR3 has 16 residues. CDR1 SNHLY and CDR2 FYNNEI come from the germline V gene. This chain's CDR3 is CASSELRGTRVYGYTF. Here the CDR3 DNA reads TGTGCCAGCAGTGAATTAAGGGGGACGCGGGTCTATGGCTACACCTTC.

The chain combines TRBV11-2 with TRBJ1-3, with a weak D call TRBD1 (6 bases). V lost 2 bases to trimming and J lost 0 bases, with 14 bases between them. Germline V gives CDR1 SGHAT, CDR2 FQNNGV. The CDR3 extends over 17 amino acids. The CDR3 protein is CASSLRGGATSGNTIYF. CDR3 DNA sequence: TGTGCCAGCAGCTTAAGGGGGGGGGCGACCTCTGGAAACACCATATATTTT.

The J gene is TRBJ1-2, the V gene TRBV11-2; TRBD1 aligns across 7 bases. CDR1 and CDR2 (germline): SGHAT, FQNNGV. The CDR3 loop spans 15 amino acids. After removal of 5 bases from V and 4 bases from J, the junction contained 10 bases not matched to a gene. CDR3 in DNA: TGTGCCAGCAGCCCGACCGTGGGACAGAGCTATGGCTACACCTTC. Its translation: CASSPTVGQSYGYTF.

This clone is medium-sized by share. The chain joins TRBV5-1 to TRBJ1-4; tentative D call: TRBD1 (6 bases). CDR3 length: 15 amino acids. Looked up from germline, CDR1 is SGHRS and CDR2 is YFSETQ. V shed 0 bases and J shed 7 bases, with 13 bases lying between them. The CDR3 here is CASSLGGGDSEKLFF. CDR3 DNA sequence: TGCGCCAGCAGCTTGGGTGGGGGCGACTCTGAAAAACTGTTTTTT.

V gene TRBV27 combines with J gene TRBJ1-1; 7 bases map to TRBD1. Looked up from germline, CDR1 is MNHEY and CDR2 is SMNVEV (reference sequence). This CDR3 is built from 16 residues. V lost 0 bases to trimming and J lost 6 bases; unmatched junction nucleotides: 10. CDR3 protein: CASSLSPRGRWAEAFF. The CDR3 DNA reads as TGTGCCAGCAGTTTATCGCCGAGGGGGCGGTGGGCTGAAGCTTTCTTT.

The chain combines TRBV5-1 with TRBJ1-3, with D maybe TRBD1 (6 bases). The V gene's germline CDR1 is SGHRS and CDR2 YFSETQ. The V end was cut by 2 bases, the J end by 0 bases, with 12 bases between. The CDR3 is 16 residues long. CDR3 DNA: TGCGCCAGCAGCTTAAGTCAGGGGTCCTCTGGAAACACCATATATTTT. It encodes CASSLSQGSSGNTIYF. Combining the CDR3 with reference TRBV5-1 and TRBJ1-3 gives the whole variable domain KAGVTQTPRYLIKTRGQQVTLSCSPISGHRSVSWYQQTPGQGLQFLFEYFSETQRNKGNFPGRFSGRQFSNSRSEMNVSTLELGDSALYLCASSLSQGSSGNTIYFGEGSWLTVV.

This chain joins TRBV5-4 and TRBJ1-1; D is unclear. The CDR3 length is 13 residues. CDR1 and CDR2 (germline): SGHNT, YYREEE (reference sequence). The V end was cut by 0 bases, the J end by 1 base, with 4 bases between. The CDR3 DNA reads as TGTGCCAGCAGCTTGGAAGAGAACACTGAAGCTTTCTTT. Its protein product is CASSLEENTEAFF.

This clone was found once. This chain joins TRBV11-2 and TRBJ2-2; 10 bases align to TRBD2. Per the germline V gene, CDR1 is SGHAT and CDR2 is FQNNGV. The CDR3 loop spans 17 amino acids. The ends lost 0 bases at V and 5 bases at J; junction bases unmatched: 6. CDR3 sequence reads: CASSLEGLAGVTGELFF. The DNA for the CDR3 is TGTGCCAGCAGCTTAGAAGGGCTAGCGGGGGTTACCGGGGAGCTGTTTTTT. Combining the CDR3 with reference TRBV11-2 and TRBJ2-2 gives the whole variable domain EAGVAQSPRYKIIEKRQSVAFWCNPISGHATLYWYQQILGQGPKLLIQFQNNGVVDDSQLPKDRFSAERLKGVDSTLKIQPAKLEDSAVYLCASSLEGLAGVTGELFFGEGSRLTVL.

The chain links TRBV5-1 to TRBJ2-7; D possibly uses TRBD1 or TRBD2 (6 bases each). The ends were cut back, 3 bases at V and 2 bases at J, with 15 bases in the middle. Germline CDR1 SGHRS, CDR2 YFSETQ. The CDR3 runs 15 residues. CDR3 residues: CASSWDSGVPYEQYF. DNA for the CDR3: TGCGCCAGCAGCTGGGACTCAGGGGTTCCCTACGAGCAGTACTTC.

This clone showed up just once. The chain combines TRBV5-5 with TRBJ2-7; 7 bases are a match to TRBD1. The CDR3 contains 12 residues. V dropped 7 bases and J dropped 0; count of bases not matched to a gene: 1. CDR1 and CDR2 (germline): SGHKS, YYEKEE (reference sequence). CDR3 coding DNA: TGTGCCAGCTGGGACAGCTCCTACGAGCAGTACTTC. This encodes CASWDSSYEQYF. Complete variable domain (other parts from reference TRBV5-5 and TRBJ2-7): DAGVTQSPTHLIKTRGQQVTLRCSPISGHKSVSWYQQVLGQGPQFIFQYYEKEERGRGNFPDRFSARQFPNYSSELNVNALLLGDSALYLCASWDSSYEQYFGPGTRLTVT.

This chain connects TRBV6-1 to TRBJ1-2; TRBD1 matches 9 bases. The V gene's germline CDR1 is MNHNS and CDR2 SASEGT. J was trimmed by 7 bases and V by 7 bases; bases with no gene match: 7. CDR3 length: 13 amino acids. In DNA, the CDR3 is TGTGCCAGCAATACGGGGACAGGGTTTGGCTACACCTTC. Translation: CASNTGTGFGYTF.

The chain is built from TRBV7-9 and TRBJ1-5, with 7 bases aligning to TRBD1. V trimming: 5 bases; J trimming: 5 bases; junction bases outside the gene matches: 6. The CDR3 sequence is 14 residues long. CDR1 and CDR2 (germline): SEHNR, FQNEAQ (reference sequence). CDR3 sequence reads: CASSPQGRDQPQHF. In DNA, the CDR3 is TGTGCCAGCAGCCCACAGGGGAGAGATCAGCCCCAGCATTTT.